The rows below give T cell receptor beta chains drawn from one sample of a study of blood T cell repertoires in COVID-19. Generated by immunoSEQ multiplex PCR, the TCRdb table keeps only in-frame clones and is missing some. The sample yields around 60,000 clones, roughly 88% seen once. Sequencing was done on a sample of peripheral blood. The receptors derive from a man aged 45-65 years with active COVID-19. The CDR3 runs from the conserved cysteine through the conserved F or W. The order of the fields is CDR3 length, V gene, clone size, J gene, D gene, CDR3 DNA, CDR3 protein. The D gene is left open where the match is weak. Size is stated for part of the rows, as once, few or many counts, or as a class when the clone is expanded.

len: 15; v_gene: TRBV6-1; abundance: NA; j_gene: TRBJ1-6; d_gene: NA; CDR3nt: TGTGCCAGCAGTGAAGCCTCGGCGGCGAATTCACCCCTCCACTTT; CDR3aa: CASSEASAANSPLHF
len: 17; v_gene: TRBV27; abundance: few; j_gene: TRBJ1-5; d_gene: TRBD1; CDR3nt: TGTGCCAGCAGTAGAAGACAGGGAGCCGGGGGCAATCAGCCCCAGCATTTT; CDR3aa: CASSRRQGAGGNQPQHF
len: 15; v_gene: TRBV5-1; abundance: NA; j_gene: TRBJ2-7; d_gene: TRBD1; CDR3nt: TGCGCCAGCAGCGTGGGACAGGGGGCTTCCGACGAGCAGTACTTC; CDR3aa: CASSVGQGASDEQYF
len: 19; v_gene: TRBV9; abundance: NA; j_gene: TRBJ2-1; d_gene: TRBD2; CDR3nt: TGTGCCAGCAGCGTAGGAAGTAGCGGGGGGTCAAGCTCCTACAATGAGCAGTTCTTC; CDR3aa: CASSVGSSGGSSSYNEQFF
len: 13; v_gene: TRBV7-2; abundance: NA; j_gene: TRBJ1-5; d_gene: TRBD1; CDR3nt: TGTGCCAGCAGCATGGACAGGGATCAGCCCCAGCATTTT; CDR3aa: CASSMDRDQPQHF
len: 18; v_gene: TRBV3-1/TRBV3-2; abundance: NA; j_gene: TRBJ1-3; d_gene: TRBD1; CDR3nt: TGTGCCAGCAGTCTAGACTTGGGGACAGCACACTCTGGAAACACCATATATTTT; CDR3aa: CASSLDLGTAHSGNTIYF
len: 17; v_gene: TRBV7-2; abundance: NA; j_gene: TRBJ1-2; d_gene: TRBD1; CDR3nt: TGTGCCAGCAGCTTAGTCCTCAACGGACAGGGTCCCAATGGCTACACCTTC; CDR3aa: CASSLVLNGQGPNGYTF
len: 13; v_gene: TRBV10-3; abundance: once; j_gene: TRBJ2-2; d_gene: NA; CDR3nt: TGTGCCATCAGTCCGGGAGACACCGGGGAGCTGTTTTTT; CDR3aa: CAISPGDTGELFF
len: 16; v_gene: TRBV7-2; abundance: NA; j_gene: TRBJ1-2; d_gene: NA; CDR3nt: TGTGCCAGCAGCTTAGGAACGGGGATAAAAGGCTATGGCTACACCTTC; CDR3aa: CASSLGTGIKGYGYTF
len: 14; v_gene: TRBV19; abundance: NA; j_gene: TRBJ1-5; d_gene: TRBD1; CDR3nt: TGTGCCAGTATGACAGGGCGCCTCCCGGGGCCCCAGCATTTT; CDR3aa: CASMTGRLPGPQHF
len: 14; v_gene: TRBV14; abundance: NA; j_gene: TRBJ2-2; d_gene: TRBD2; CDR3nt: TGTGCCAGCATGCGAGCGGGATACACCGGGGAGCTGTTTTTT; CDR3aa: CASMRAGYTGELFF
len: 15; v_gene: TRBV7-8; abundance: NA; j_gene: TRBJ2-7; d_gene: TRBD1; CDR3nt: TGTGCCAGCAGCTCCCCCTCAGGGGGCCCCTACGAGCAGTACTTC; CDR3aa: CASSSPSGGPYEQYF
len: 12; v_gene: TRBV6-5; abundance: NA; j_gene: TRBJ1-4; d_gene: TRBD1; CDR3nt: TGTGCCAGCCGGGACAGGGGTGAAAAACTGTTTTTT; CDR3aa: CASRDRGEKLFF
len: 14; v_gene: TRBV18; abundance: NA; j_gene: TRBJ1-5; d_gene: NA; CDR3nt: TGTGCCAGCTCACCAAATCAGGGGCCGGAGCCCCAGCATTTT; CDR3aa: CASSPNQGPEPQHF
len: 14; v_gene: TRBV18; abundance: once; j_gene: TRBJ1-1; d_gene: TRBD1; CDR3nt: TGTGCCAGCTCACCCGGACAGGGAAACACTGAAGCTTTCTTT; CDR3aa: CASSPGQGNTEAFF
len: 13; v_gene: TRBV2; abundance: once; j_gene: TRBJ1-2; d_gene: TRBD1; CDR3nt: TGTGCCAGCAGTGTAACAGGGGGCGGTGGCTACACCTTC; CDR3aa: CASSVTGGGGYTF
len: 15; v_gene: TRBV11-3; abundance: NA; j_gene: TRBJ2-3; d_gene: TRBD2; CDR3nt: TGTGCCAGCAGCCAAGGACTAGCGGGAGGGGATACGCAGTATTTT; CDR3aa: CASSQGLAGGDTQYF
len: 13; v_gene: TRBV25-1; abundance: NA; j_gene: TRBJ1-4; d_gene: NA; CDR3nt: TGTGCCAGCAGGGGGCGGACTAATGAAAAACTGTTTTTT; CDR3aa: CASRGRTNEKLFF
len: 16; v_gene: TRBV6-1; abundance: NA; j_gene: TRBJ1-5; d_gene: TRBD1; CDR3nt: TGTGCCAGCAGTGCCCGGACAGGGTTGTCCAATCAGCCCCAGCATTTT; CDR3aa: CASSARTGLSNQPQHF
len: 14; v_gene: TRBV27; abundance: NA; j_gene: TRBJ1-2; d_gene: NA; CDR3nt: TGTGCCAGCGGCGGGGCCAATTCAGGCTATGGCTACACCTTC; CDR3aa: CASGGANSGYGYTF
len: 17; v_gene: TRBV11-2; abundance: NA; j_gene: TRBJ1-1; d_gene: TRBD1; CDR3nt: TGTGCCAGCACAACAGGGGGATCTTGGGGGGGTAGCACTGAAGCTTTCTTT; CDR3aa: CASTTGGSWGGSTEAFF
len: 15; v_gene: TRBV6-5; abundance: NA; j_gene: TRBJ1-2; d_gene: TRBD1; CDR3nt: TGTGCCAGCAGTTACCGCGGACAGGGCAACTATGGCTACACCTTC; CDR3aa: CASSYRGQGNYGYTF
len: 15; v_gene: TRBV29-1; abundance: NA; j_gene: TRBJ1-1; d_gene: TRBD1; CDR3nt: TGCAGCGGGAATTCAGGGGGCACTATGGGCACTGAAGCTTTCTTT; CDR3aa: CSGNSGGTMGTEAFF
len: 12; v_gene: TRBV2; abundance: NA; j_gene: TRBJ2-7; d_gene: TRBD2; CDR3nt: TGTGCCACCCAAGGGACTAGCTACGAGCAGTACTTC; CDR3aa: CATQGTSYEQYF
len: 16; v_gene: TRBV6-1; abundance: NA; j_gene: TRBJ1-5; d_gene: NA; CDR3nt: TGTGCCAGCAGTGAAGCGGCAGGGATCCCCAATCAGCCCCAGCATTTT; CDR3aa: CASSEAAGIPNQPQHF
len: 16; v_gene: TRBV4-1; abundance: NA; j_gene: TRBJ2-5; d_gene: TRBD1; CDR3nt: TGCGCCAGCAGCCAAGGCCCAGGGGGCGCGGTAGAGACCCAGTACTTC; CDR3aa: CASSQGPGGAVETQYF